This TCR beta chain comes out of a study of spatial heterogeneity in lung cancer. Whole-study results and caveats: At tumor resection, ubiquitous expanded TCRs were detected in blood more often than later.

This CDR3 region has 13 residues. Trimming took 4 bases from V and 2 from J; bases not matched to a gene: 1. Germline CDR1 reads MGHDK; CDR2 reads SYGVNS. TCRdb analysed the 5' RACE reads with MiXCR anew, one entry per CDR3 protein. The table lists more than 80,000 distinct CDR3 sequences, roughly 12% of them singletons. Documented time point: sample taken at primary tumor resection. The cohort: over 65 early-stage, untreated non-small cell lung cancer patients. No cell sorting; template was whole RNA from tumor, lung tissue or PBMC. A word on this clonotype: Its antigen is not known.

This chain uses TRBV25-1 with TRBJ2-5; the match to TRBD2 covers 7 bases. The input for sequencing was PBMCs, taken at surgery. The source of this sequence is a male donor with early-stage non-small cell lung cancer. This CDR3 is CASSAAGQETQYF. DNA for the CDR3: TGTGCCAGCAGTGCAGCGGGACAAGAGACCCAGTACTTC.